This passage covers 4 T cell receptor beta chains from one sample sequenced in a study of T cells in Graves' hyperthyroidism and ophthalmopathy. RNA transcripts provided the source from which TCR beta CDR3 regions were amplified. An initial round of RT-PCR targeting the TCR CDR3 relied on the HTBI primer set. MiXCR, run by TCRdb on the multiplex PCR reads, gives a single entry per CDR3 protein. Here the sample spans 370,000 or so distinct CDR3 sequences, about 14% being singletons. Sequenced material: blood. These TCRs come from a man aged 25 to 40 with Graves' hyperthyroidism that later progressed to Graves' ophthalmopathy.

This clonotype appeared many times. V and J are TRBV10-3 and TRBJ1-5; 11 bases are shared with TRBD1. The germline V gene has CDR1 ENHRY and CDR2 SYGVKD. CDR3 length equals 14 residues. V was pared by 10 bases and J by 2 bases, with 4 bases of the junction left unmatched. The CDR3 nucleotides are TGTGCCACCTTGGGACAGGGGGGCAATCAGCCCCAGCATTTT. Protein sequence: CATLGQGGNQPQHF.

The CDR3 spells CSVEDPDRGDEKLFF. In DNA form, the CDR3 reads TGCAGCGTTGAAGACCCAGACAGGGGGGACGAAAAACTGTTTTTT. The rearrangement links TRBV29-1 to TRBJ1-4, with TRBD1 identical over 9 bases. Germline CDR1 is SQVTM and CDR2 is ANQGSEA. There are 15 residues in the CDR3. Losses at the gene ends were 0 bases for V and 8 bases for J; bases not matched to a gene: 7.

This clonotype showed up just a few times. The chain combines TRBV30 with TRBJ2-7; D is possibly TRBD1 (6 bases). V lost 4 bases and J lost 4, with 17 bases in between. This CDR3 contains 14 residues. Germline CDR1 reads GTSNPN; CDR2 reads SVGIG (reference sequence). CDR3 coding DNA: TGTGCCTGGACCACCCCCGGGACAACGTACGAGCAGTACTTC. Translated, it gives CAWTTPGTTYEQYF.

This clonotype appeared many times. The genes are TRBV7-9 and TRBJ1-4; D uncertain. The CDR3 spans 12 residues. The V end lost 2 bases, the J end lost 10 bases, and 8 bases lay between the germline ends. CDR1 SEHNR and CDR2 FQNEAQ come from the germline V gene (reference sequence). CDR3 protein: CASSLSPAKLFF. The CDR3 nucleotides read TGTGCCAGCAGCTTAAGTCCAGCAAAACTGTTTTTT. The variable domain in full, with the rest retrieved from reference TRBV7-9 and TRBJ1-4, is DTGVSQNPRHKITKRGQNVTFRCDPISEHNRLYWYRQTLGQGPEFLTYFQNEAQLEKSRLLSDRFSAERPKGSFSTLEIQRTEQGDSAMYLCASSLSPAKLFFGSGTQLSVL.